Below, 21 T cell receptor beta chains from the same sample are listed, as sequenced in a study of graft-versus-host responses after intestinal transplantation. The data were produced by immunoSEQ multiplex PCR, yet TCRdb's version contains in-frame clones alone and is incomplete. The sample yields tens of thousands of clones, about 90% seen once. The antigens for these receptors are not known. This material consisted of unstimulated CD4+ T cells sorted from spleen or lymph node cells, taken before transplant. The source is a human donor who was the organ donor for an intestinal transplant.

This chain joins TRBV7-9 and TRBJ2-5; TRBD2 might be the D (6 bases). Germline V gene lookup returns CDR1 SEHNR and CDR2 FQNEAQ (reference sequence). V was pared by 8 bases and J by 1 base, with 8 bases between. There are 12 residues in the CDR3. CDR3 in amino acids: CASRDSQETQYF. CDR3 nucleotides: TGTGCCAGCCGGGACTCCCAAGAGACCCAGTACTTC. Filled out from reference TRBV7-9 and TRBJ2-5, the complete variable domain reads DTGVSQNPRHKITKRGQNVTFRCDPISEHNRLYWYRQTLGQGPEFLTYFQNEAQLEKSRLLSDRFSAERPKGSFSTLEIQRTEQGDSAMYLCASRDSQETQYFGPGTRLLVL.

This rearrangement joins TRBV2 to TRBJ2-1; 7 nucleotides align to TRBD1. This CDR3 spans 14 amino acids. V lost 10 bases and J lost 4; bases outside the gene matches: 10. The germline V gene has CDR1 SNHLY and CDR2 FYNNEI. This CDR3 reads CATSRDSSYNEQFF. CDR3 sequence (DNA): TGTGCCACCTCCCGGGACAGTTCTTACAATGAGCAGTTCTTC. Using reference TRBV2 and TRBJ2-1 for the parts outside the CDR3, the full variable domain is EPEVTQTPSHQVTQMGQEVILRCVPISNHLYFYWYRQILGQKVEFLVSFYNNEISEKSEIFDDQFSVERPDGSNFTLKIRSTKLEDSAMYFCATSRDSSYNEQFFGPGTRLTVL.

V gene TRBV7-2 combines with J gene TRBJ1-4; 8 bases align to TRBD1. CDR1 SGHTA and CDR2 FQGNSA come from the germline V gene. After removal of 4 bases from V and 7 bases from J, the junction contained 5 bases not matched to a gene. The CDR3 totals 14 residues. CDR3 DNA sequence: TGTGCCAGCAGCTGGACAGGGAGTGGTGAAAAACTGTTTTTT. Amino acid sequence: CASSWTGSGEKLFF. The variable domain in full, with the rest retrieved from reference TRBV7-2 and TRBJ1-4, is GAGVSQSPSNKVTEKGKDVELRCDPISGHTALYWYRQSLGQGLEFLIYFQGNSAPDKSGLPSDRFSAERTGGSVSTLTIQRTQQEDSAVYLCASSWTGSGEKLFFGSGTQLSVL.

The chain is built from TRBV19 and TRBJ1-5; TRBD1 agrees at 10 bases. With V trimmed by 4 bases and J by 1 base, 13 bases remained unmatched. The CDR3 is made up of 19 amino acids. The germline CDR1 and CDR2 sequences are LNHDA and SQIVND (reference sequence). The CDR3 spells CASSSPPGQGRRSNQPQHF. CDR3 nucleotides: TGTGCCAGTAGTAGCCCCCCGGGACAGGGGAGGAGAAGCAATCAGCCCCAGCATTTT. The entire variable domain, with the rest obtained from reference TRBV19 and TRBJ1-5, is as follows: DGGITQSPKYLFRKEGQNVTLSCEQNLNHDAMYWYRQDPGQGLRLIYYSQIVNDFQKGDIAEGYSVSREKKESFPLTVTSAQKNPTAFYLCASSSPPGQGRRSNQPQHFGDGTRLSIL.

The rearrangement joins TRBV18 to TRBJ2-3, with 7 nucleotides matching TRBD1. This CDR3 spans 15 amino acids. Germline V CDR1 and CDR2: KGHSH, LQKENI. With V trimmed by 3 bases and J by 1 base, 4 bases remained unmatched. In nucleotides, the CDR3 is TGTGCCAGCTCACCCGACAGGGTGGGCACAGATACGCAGTATTTT. Protein sequence: CASSPDRVGTDTQYF.

Here the CDR3 DNA reads TGTGCCAGCAGCCCCGGACTAGCGGGATACCAAGAGACCCAGTACTTC. Translated, it gives CASSPGLAGYQETQYF. The chain joins TRBV5-6 to TRBJ2-5; 12 positions match TRBD2. Germline V gene data show CDR1 as SGHDT and CDR2 as YYEEEE. The CDR3 runs to 16 residues. Trimming took 4 bases from V and 0 from J; bases not matched to a gene: 4. Complete variable domain (other parts from reference TRBV5-6 and TRBJ2-5): DAGVTQSPTHLIKTRGQQVTLRCSPKSGHDTVSWYQQALGQGPQFIFQYYEEEERQRGNFPDRFSGHQFPNYSSELNVNALLLGDSALYLCASSPGLAGYQETQYFGPGTRLLVL.

This rearrangement joins TRBV7-6 to TRBJ2-3; 11 bases line up with TRBD2. The CDR3 runs to 16 residues. After removal of 1 base from V and 2 bases from J, the junction contained 2 bases not matched to a gene. Germline V lookup: CDR1 SGHVS, CDR2 FNYEAQ. The CDR3, as DNA: TGTGCCAGCAGCTTAGGACTAGCGGGAATCACAGATACGCAGTATTTT. Amino acid sequence: CASSLGLAGITDTQYF.

The rearrangement links TRBV28 to TRBJ2-2; D is possibly TRBD1 or TRBD2 (5 bases each). Germline V CDR1 and CDR2: MDHEN, SYDVKM. V lost 6 bases to trimming and J lost 3 bases, with 8 bases between them. CDR3 length equals 13 residues. The CDR3 DNA reads as TGTGCCAGCAGGGGACCATACACCGGGGAGCTGTTTTTT. This translates into CASRGPYTGELFF. Full variable domain (missing parts from reference TRBV28 and TRBJ2-2): DVKVTQSSRYLVKRTGEKVFLECVQDMDHENMFWYRQDPGLGLRLIYFSYDVKMKEKGDIPEGYSVSREKKERFSLILESASTNQTSMYLCASRGPYTGELFFGEGSRLTVL.

The DNA of the CDR3 is TGTGCCAGCAGCTTAGGTTGGGACAGGCGCTTACTTACAGAGACCCAGTACTTC. As protein: CASSLGWDRRLLTETQYF. The V and J genes are TRBV7-9 and TRBJ2-5; 8 bases line up with TRBD1. The CDR3 runs to 18 residues. Germline trimming cut 1 base from V and 4 bases from J; bases unmatched to any gene: 14. Germline lookup yields CDR1 SEHNR and CDR2 FQNEAQ (reference sequence).

The chain links TRBV21-1 to TRBJ2-7; the tabulated D call, TRBD2, remains unverified against the DNA. TRBV21-1 is a pseudogene segment. The CDR3 length is 14 residues. The CDR3 sequence is CASSKGGEGYEQYF. CDR3 DNA: TGTGCCAGCAGCAAAGGGGGGGAAGGATACGAGCAGTACTTC.

CDR3 sequence: CASSLVPHPFYEQYF. The CDR3 DNA sequence: TGTGCCAGCAGCCTGGTCCCTCACCCGTTCTACGAGCAGTACTTC. This chain links TRBV7-2 with TRBJ2-7; D ambiguous. Germline values: CDR1 SGHTA, CDR2 FQGNSA. The CDR3 runs 15 residues. Trimming removed 5 bases at V and 3 bases at J, with 17 bases between.

The V gene is TRBV20-1, the J gene TRBJ2-4; D is unresolved. V gave up 0 bases and J gave up 5 bases, with 2 bases separating them. The CDR3 totals 11 residues. The germline V gene encodes CDR1 DFQATT and CDR2 SNEGSKA (reference sequence). DNA for the CDR3: TGCAGTGCTAGAGATGAAAACATTCAGTACTTC. Translated: CSARDENIQYF.

The chain joins TRBV28 to TRBJ1-1, with TRBD1 matching over 8 bases. CDR3 length equals 18 residues. CDR1 is MDHEN, CDR2 SYDVKM, per germline. The ends lost 2 bases at V and 3 bases at J; junction bases unmatched: 14. The CDR3 DNA reads as TGTGCCAGCAGTTTAGATCCCCCCAGGGGGCTGAGGGACACTGAAGCTTTCTTT. It yields the protein CASSLDPPRGLRDTEAFF. The whole variable domain, remainder taken from reference TRBV28 and TRBJ1-1, is DVKVTQSSRYLVKRTGEKVFLECVQDMDHENMFWYRQDPGLGLRLIYFSYDVKMKEKGDIPEGYSVSREKKERFSLILESASTNQTSMYLCASSLDPPRGLRDTEAFFGQGTRLTVV.

The V call is TRBV19, the J call TRBJ1-1; 7 nucleotides agree with TRBD1. The CDR3 has 15 amino acids. V trimming: 5 bases; J trimming: 1 base; junction bases outside the gene matches: 7. Germline loops: CDR1 LNHDA, CDR2 SQIVND (reference sequence). CDR3 sequence reads: CASSVMTGTNTEAFF. The CDR3 DNA reads TGTGCCAGTAGTGTAATGACAGGGACGAACACTGAAGCTTTCTTT.

The CDR3 region is CASSPETGADTQYF. The CDR3 DNA is TGTGCCAGCAGCCCAGAGACAGGGGCAGATACGCAGTATTTT. This chain uses TRBV5-4 with TRBJ2-3, with 8 bases that match TRBD1. The CDR3 runs 14 residues. V gave up 4 bases and J gave up 4 bases; unmatched junction bases: 5. Germline CDR1 and CDR2: SGHNT and YYREEE (reference sequence).

V gene TRBV29-1 combines with J gene TRBJ2-2; the match to TRBD2 covers 11 bases. This CDR3 is built from 14 residues. The germline V gene encodes CDR1 SQVTM and CDR2 ANQGSEA. Trimming cost V 5 bases and J 6 bases; bases outside gene matches: 5. The DNA for the CDR3 is TGCAGCGTTTCGACTAGCGGGGCCGCCGGGGAGCTGTTTTTT. Protein: CSVSTSGAAGELFF.

This chain links TRBV7-8 with TRBJ2-7, with D tentatively TRBD1 or TRBD2 (5 bases each). CDR1 is SGHVS, CDR2 FQNEAQ, per germline. The CDR3 sequence is 15 residues long. Trimming removed 0 bases at V and 3 bases at J, with 12 bases between. CDR3 sequence: CASSLARDRHYEQYF. The DNA of the CDR3 is TGTGCCAGCAGCTTAGCCCGGGACCGGCACTACGAGCAGTACTTC.

This clone occurred once. The CDR3 region is CASSVEGGANTGELFF. Here the CDR3 DNA reads TGTGCCAGCAGCGTAGAGGGGGGGGCGAACACCGGGGAGCTGTTTTTT. The chain recombines TRBV9 with TRBJ2-2; a weak D match, TRBD2 (7 bases). Trimming pared 0 bases from V and 0 bases from J, leaving 9 bases between. The CDR3 is 16 residues long. Germline CDR1 reads SGDLS; CDR2 reads YYNGEE.

To note about this clone: At one end the junction does not follow the germline gene, possibly because of a read error. V and J are TRBV29-1 and TRBJ2-1; D unclear. Germline CDR1 reads SQVTM; CDR2 reads ANQGSEA. The CDR3 loop spans 11 amino acids. The CDR3, as DNA: TGCAGCGTTGACCGCCCCGTGGGATTGGTCTTC. Encoded protein: CSVDRPVGLVF.

A note on this clone: Compared with germline, one end of the junction differs, possibly owing to a read error. The same CDR3 can be traced to other DNA sequences in this sample. The V call is TRBV7-7, the J call TRBJ2-1, with D unresolved. This CDR3 is 15 amino acids long. Germline loops: CDR1 SSHAT, CDR2 FNYEAQ (reference sequence). CDR3 sequence reads: CASSPSPSSYNEQFF. The CDR3 nucleotides read TGTGCTAGCAGCCCAAGCCCGAGCTCCTACAATGAGCAGTTCTTC.

This clone was seen once. J is TRBJ1-2 and V is TRBV2, with D possibly being TRBD1 (5 bases). The V and J ends lost 3 bases and 3 bases respectively, with 11 bases between them. The germline V gene has CDR1 SNHLY and CDR2 FYNNEI. The CDR3 is 14 amino acids. CDR3 in DNA: TGTGCCAGCAGTGATTTCTGGGGCGACTATGGCTACACCTTC. This gives the protein CASSDFWGDYGYTF.